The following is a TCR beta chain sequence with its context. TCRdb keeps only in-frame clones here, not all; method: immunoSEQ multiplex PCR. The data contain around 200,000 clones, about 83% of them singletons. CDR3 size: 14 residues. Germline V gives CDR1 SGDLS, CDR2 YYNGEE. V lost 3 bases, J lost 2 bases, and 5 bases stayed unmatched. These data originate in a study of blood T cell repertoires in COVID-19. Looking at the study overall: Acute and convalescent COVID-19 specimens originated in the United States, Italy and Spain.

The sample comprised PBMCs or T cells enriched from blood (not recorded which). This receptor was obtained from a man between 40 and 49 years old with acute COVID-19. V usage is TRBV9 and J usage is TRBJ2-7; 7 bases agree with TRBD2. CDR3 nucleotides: TGTGCCAGCAGCGAAACTAGCGCCGCCTACGAGCAGTACTTC. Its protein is CASSETSAAYEQYF. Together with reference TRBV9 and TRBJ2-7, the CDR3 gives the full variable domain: DSGVTQTPKHLITATGQRVTLRCSPRSGDLSVYWYQQSLDQGLQFLIQYYNGEERAKGNILERFSAQQFPDLHSELNLSSLELGDSALYFCASSETSAAYEQYFGPGTRLTVT.